This T cell receptor beta chain was recorded in a study of blood T cell repertoires in COVID-19. The CDR3 totals 12 residues. The V and J ends lost 5 bases and 8 bases, in that order; junction bases with no gene match: 4. CDR1 MDHEN and CDR2 SYDVKM come from the germline V gene. A Seattle source enrolled patients during active infection and followed them longitudinally. As handled by the study authors: Reference gene primer amplification gave estimated nucleated cell counts. Repertoires were generated with immunoSEQ multiplex PCR, while TCRdb's copy carries only in-frame clones and drops some. The V and J calls and clone size are taken from that table; D and trimming were inferred from the DNA. The table shows approximately 350,000 clones, with 85% to 90% occurring only once.

Sample: peripheral blood. The chain recombines TRBV28 with TRBJ1-2, with 8 bases fitting TRBD1. This TCR came from a woman in her 70s with COVID-19, enrolled during active disease. CDR3 nucleotide sequence: TGTGCCAGCAGTGACCGGGACAGGGGCTACACCTTC. Amino acid sequence: CASSDRDRGYTF.